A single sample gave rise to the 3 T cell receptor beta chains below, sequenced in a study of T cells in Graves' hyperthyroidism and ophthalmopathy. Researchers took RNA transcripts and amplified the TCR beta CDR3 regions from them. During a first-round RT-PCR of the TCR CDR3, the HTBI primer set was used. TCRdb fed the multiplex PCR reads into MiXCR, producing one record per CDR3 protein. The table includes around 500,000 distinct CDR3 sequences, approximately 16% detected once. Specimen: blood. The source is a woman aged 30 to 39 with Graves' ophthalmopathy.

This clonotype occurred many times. The CDR3 coding sequence is TGTGCCAGCAGCCAGGGACGGTACTCCTACGAGCAGTACTTC. Translation gives CASSQGRYSYEQYF. This chain connects TRBV3-1 to TRBJ2-7, with D possibly called TRBD1 or TRBD2 (5 bases each). V dropped 3 bases and J dropped 0 bases, with 9 bases sitting between them. The CDR3 consists of 14 residues. The germline CDR1 and CDR2 sequences are LGHDT and YNNKEL (reference sequence).

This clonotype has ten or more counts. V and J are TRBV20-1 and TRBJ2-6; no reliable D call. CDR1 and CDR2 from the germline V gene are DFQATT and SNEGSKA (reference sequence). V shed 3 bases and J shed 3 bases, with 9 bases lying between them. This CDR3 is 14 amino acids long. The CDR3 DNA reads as TGCAGTGCTAGCTGGTCAGGTGGGGCCAACGTCCTGACTTTC. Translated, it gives CSASWSGGANVLTF.

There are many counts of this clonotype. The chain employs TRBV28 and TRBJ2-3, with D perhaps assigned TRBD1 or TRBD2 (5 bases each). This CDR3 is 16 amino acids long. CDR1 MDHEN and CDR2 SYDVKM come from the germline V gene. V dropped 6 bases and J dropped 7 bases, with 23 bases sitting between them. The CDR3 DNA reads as TGTGCCAGCAGCCAGCATCACGGGACCAACGGGAATACGCAGTATTTT. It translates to CASSQHHGTNGNTQYF.